The entry that follows covers one T cell receptor beta chain sequence. Its antigen is not yet known. Per-base quality was not reported, and no clone a single base away is much larger than it. Whole blood was collected in K2EDTA tubes by collaborating institutions according to the institutions' own protocols. Collaborator samples were shipped for TCRbeta analysis as frozen whole blood, isolated PBMCs, or DNA extracted from either sample type. TCRbeta CDR3 regions were amplified from genomic DNA by means of the immunoSEQ Assay, a bias-controlled multiplex PCR. The original pipeline was this. The number of nucleated cells in each sample was estimated from the amplification of reference gene primers within the assay. To quantify the absolute abundance of each unique TCRbeta CDR3 rearrangement, sequence reads were collapsed and filtered. For each sample, productive Simpson clonality was calculated as the square root of Simpson's diversity index over productive rearrangements. TCRdb carries this immuneACCESS record with in-frame sequences only. Its versions omit some clonotypes, under half of them owing to an unresolved V gene in the studies checked, with the rest unexplained. That table is the source of V, J and clone size, and D and trimming were worked out from the DNA. The sample table records about 90,000 clones; around three quarters of these occur just once. About 7% of the sample rests with the top ten.

This sample stems from a study of blood T cell repertoires in COVID-19 (dated by TCRdb to about 2020). Regarding the study in general: Samples covering the acute and convalescent phases of COVID-19 were provided by collaborators in the United States, Italy and Spain. The prospective study material was composed of cDNA or gDNA derived from T cells, B-cell-depleted T cells, or PBMCs. Deeply sampled blood TCRbeta repertoires from subjects exposed to, actively infected with, or recovered from COVID-19 were included in the dataset. The repertoires were released in a freely available public database intended as a resource for research on the immune response to SARS-CoV-2. Samples came from the ongoing ImmuneRACE study (first 160 participants) plus 1,254 subjects from 6 global collaborators. Sample metadata almost always included a de-identified subject ID, COVID-19 status, age in years and sex. Where HLA class I and class II types were available, the types were taken from metadata supplied by the sample provider, not from assay-based typing.

What the work shows at the level of the full study, not this receptor alone: The amount of clinical and demographic metadata varied by source and participant and was provided uncurated.

The CDR3 contains 15 residues, cysteine and phenylalanine counted. Kept here is only the CDR3 DNA, which spans 45 bases and is read in frame from base 1. The V and J ends are trimmed by 0 bases and 7 bases, leaving 12 bases between them. The germline V gene sets CDR1 to LGHNA and CDR2 to YNFKEQ. Specimen: peripheral blood. This TCR was recovered from a man between 65 and 85 years old with acute or convalescent COVID-19. Rearrangement joined TRBV4-2 to TRBJ1-4; no D gene can be assigned with confidence. In nucleotide form, the sequence is TGTGCCAGCAGCCAAGATGGGAACGGAGGTGAAAAACTGTTTTTT. The translation is CASSQDGNGGEKLFF.